Below, 18 T cell receptor beta chains from the same sample are listed, as sequenced in a study of blood T cell repertoires in COVID-19. Assay: immunoSEQ multiplex PCR; the TCRdb copy retains only in-frame clones and omits some. The profile shows roughly 190,000 clones, roughly 85% of them singletons. Sequenced input: peripheral blood. Every receptor here comes from a man between 60 and 75 years old with active or convalescent COVID-19.

This clone occurred a few times. V usage is TRBV6-4 and J usage is TRBJ2-5, with 16 bases identical to TRBD2. Germline V gives CDR1 MRHNA, CDR2 SNTAGT. The CDR3 totals 16 residues. Trimming at V came to 7 bases and at J to 9 bases, leaving 11 bases not matched to a gene. CDR3 sequence: CASTIPGLAGGWAQYF. The CDR3 DNA reads TGTGCCAGCACCATACCGGGACTAGCGGGGGGGTGGGCCCAGTACTTC.

The chain carries TRBV2 and TRBJ2-2, with 8 bases identical to TRBD2. From germline, CDR1 is SNHLY and CDR2 FYNNEI. Trimming at V came to 8 bases and at J to 4 bases, leaving 9 bases not matched to a gene. The CDR3 is 15 amino acids. The CDR3 DNA is TGTGCCAGCCCCCTGACTAGCGTTTCCACCGGGGAGCTGTTTTTT. Translation: CASPLTSVSTGELFF. The entire variable domain, with the rest obtained from reference TRBV2 and TRBJ2-2, is as follows: EPEVTQTPSHQVTQMGQEVILRCVPISNHLYFYWYRQILGQKVEFLVSFYNNEISEKSEIFDDQFSVERPDGSNFTLKIRSTKLEDSAMYFCASPLTSVSTGELFFGEGSRLTVL.

This clone has a single count. This chain links TRBV13 with TRBJ1-2; 7 nucleotides line up with TRBD1. Unmatched junction bases numbered 7, after V lost 0 bases and J lost 3 bases. The CDR3 loop spans 16 amino acids. The V gene's germline CDR1 is PRHDT and CDR2 FYEKMQ (reference sequence). The CDR3, as DNA: TGTGCCAGCAGCTTAGGGGACAGGCCGGGGGACTATGGCTACACCTTC. This sequence encodes CASSLGDRPGDYGYTF.

Comments on this clone: The same CDR3 can be traced to other DNA sequences in this sample. The rearrangement links TRBV3-1 (or the pseudogene TRBV3-2) to TRBJ2-7; the match to TRBD2 covers 15 bases. CDR1 and CDR2 (germline): LGHDT, YNNKEL (reference sequence). V was pared by 1 base and J by 3 bases, with 1 base of the junction left unmatched. This CDR3 has 16 residues. For the CDR3, the DNA is TGTGCCAGCAGCCAAGGGACTAGCGGGGGGGGCTACGAGCAGTACTTC. This sequence encodes CASSQGTSGGGYEQYF.

This rearrangement joins TRBV24-1 to TRBJ2-3, with D perhaps TRBD2 (6 bases). The CDR3 runs to 14 residues. Deletions cut 12 bases from V and 3 bases from J, with 18 bases between. Germline V lookup: CDR1 KGHDR, CDR2 SFDVKD. Here the CDR3 reads CASAGGRSTDTQYF. CDR3 DNA sequence: TGTGCCTCCGCCGGAGGGAGAAGTACAGATACGCAGTATTTT.

The chain employs TRBV3-1 (or the pseudogene TRBV3-2) and TRBJ2-1, with 9 bases identical to TRBD1. The CDR3 totals 19 residues. Germline CDR1 and CDR2: LGHDT and YNNKEL (reference sequence). The junction had 14 bases not matched to a gene; V was cut back by 0 bases and J by 5 bases. The CDR3 loop reads CASSQDRLSGTGSNNEQFF. CDR3 nucleotides: TGTGCCAGCAGCCAAGATCGATTGAGCGGGACAGGGAGTAACAATGAGCAGTTCTTC.

This clone appeared a single time. V and J are TRBV5-1 and TRBJ1-2, with 7 nucleotides matching TRBD1. CDR1 SGHRS and CDR2 YFSETQ come from the germline V gene. The J segment lost 6 bases and the V segment lost 4 bases, leaving 6 bases of the junction unmatched. The CDR3 extends over 13 amino acids. CDR3 loop: CASSVDRVNGYTF. CDR3 nucleotides: TGCGCCAGCAGCGTCGACAGGGTAAATGGCTACACCTTC.

This clone was seen a few times. Here the CDR3 reads CASSFWGGQPQHF. The DNA for the CDR3 is TGCGCCAGCAGCTTCTGGGGAGGTCAGCCCCAGCATTTT. The chain combines TRBV5-1 with TRBJ1-5; D is uncertain. The CDR3 has 13 residues. The germline V gene encodes CDR1 SGHRS and CDR2 YFSETQ. V gave up 2 bases and J gave up 6 bases, with 9 bases separating them.

Remarks on this clone: The same CDR3 arises from other DNA sequences in this sample as well. J is TRBJ1-1 and V is TRBV7-2, with unresolved D. The length of the CDR3 is 14 residues. Germline V gene lookup returns CDR1 SGHTA and CDR2 FQGNSA. Trimming pared 1 base from V and 1 base from J, leaving 7 bases between. CDR3 bases: TGTGCCAGCAGCTTAGTCGCGGGGAACACTGAAGCTTTCTTT. This codes for CASSLVAGNTEAFF.

The rearrangement links TRBV4-1 to TRBJ1-4; 9 nucleotides match TRBD1. The CDR3 contains 15 residues. J was trimmed by 8 bases and V by 1 base; bases with no gene match: 5. Germline CDR1 MGHRA, CDR2 YSYEKL. The CDR3 region has the DNA TGCGCCAGCAGCCAAGGGGACAGGGTTAAAGAAAAACTGTTTTTT. This gives the protein CASSQGDRVKEKLFF.

This sequence joins TRBV10-3 and TRBJ2-7; tentatively, D is TRBD2 (6 bases). The CDR3 has 17 residues. Trimming cost V 2 bases and J 0 bases, with 17 bases left between them. Per germline, CDR1 ENHRY and CDR2 SYGVKD. CDR3 sequence: CAISEGDSSSSSYEQYF. CDR3 nucleotides: TGTGCCATCAGTGAGGGGGACTCCTCCAGTAGCTCCTACGAGCAGTACTTC.

The J gene is TRBJ2-7, the V gene TRBV11-3, with 8 bases identical to TRBD1. J was trimmed by 0 bases and V by 2 bases; bases with no gene match: 12. This CDR3 is 18 amino acids long. Germline-derived CDR1 and CDR2 are SGHNT and YENEEA. CDR3 sequence reads: CASSLPLPRTGCSYEQYF. Written as DNA, the CDR3 is TGTGCCAGCAGCTTACCCCTGCCTCGGACAGGGTGCTCCTACGAGCAGTACTTC.

The rearrangement joins TRBV11-2 to TRBJ1-4; D is unclear. Trimming removed 6 bases at V and 8 bases at J, with 13 bases between. The CDR3 is 13 amino acids. From germline, CDR1 is SGHAT and CDR2 FQNNGV. The CDR3 is CASSRGVREKLFF. The CDR3 nucleotides read TGTGCCAGCAGTCGCGGGGTCAGGGAAAAACTGTTTTTT.

This chain uses TRBV9 with TRBJ1-6, with a weak D call TRBD1 (5 bases). The CDR3 loop spans 13 amino acids. V was cut by 0 bases and J by 11 bases, with 9 bases left in between. Germline lookup yields CDR1 SGDLS and CDR2 YYNGEE. CDR3 coding DNA: TGTGCCAGCAGCGTAGAGGGCAGGGCACCCCTCCACTTT. Its translation is CASSVEGRAPLHF.

The chain has TRBV7-3 and TRBJ1-2, with 11 bases that match TRBD1. CDR3 length: 15 amino acids. CDR1 is SGHTA, CDR2 FQGTGA, per germline. Losses at the gene ends were 0 bases for V and 4 bases for J; bases not matched to a gene: 1. The CDR3 here is CASSLTGQGVYGYTF. CDR3 in DNA: TGTGCCAGCAGCTTAACGGGACAGGGGGTCTATGGCTACACCTTC.

The count of this clone is one. In DNA form, the CDR3 reads TGCGCCAGCAGCTTGGCGACACCTAGCACAGATACGCAGTATTTT. This sequence encodes CASSLATPSTDTQYF. This rearrangement joins TRBV5-1 to TRBJ2-3; D is ambiguous. The CDR3 length is 15 residues. V lost 0 bases and J 0 bases, leaving 8 bases between the germline ends. CDR1 is SGHRS, CDR2 YFSETQ, per germline.

This clone showed up just once. The rearrangement uses TRBV3-1 (or the pseudogene TRBV3-2) and TRBJ2-7, with 8 bases fitting TRBD2. This CDR3 has 15 residues. J was trimmed by 2 bases and V by 1 base; bases with no gene match: 4. CDR1 is LGHDT, CDR2 YNNKEL, per germline (reference sequence). CDR3 protein: CASSQAAGATYEQYF. CDR3 in DNA: TGTGCCAGCAGCCAAGCAGCGGGGGCCACCTACGAGCAGTACTTC.

The V and J genes are TRBV7-3 and TRBJ2-3; 10 nucleotides agree with TRBD2. CDR1 SGHTA and CDR2 FQGTGA come from the germline V gene. V dropped 11 bases and J dropped 3; count of bases not matched to a gene: 11. The CDR3 has 15 amino acids. CDR3 sequence: CAPVGLAGVTDTQYF. The CDR3 coding sequence is TGTGCCCCCGTGGGGCTAGCGGGAGTTACAGATACGCAGTATTTT.